This T cell receptor beta chain emerged from a study of blood T cell repertoires in COVID-19. Per the original data handling: It was from reference gene primer amplification that nucleated cell counts were estimated. Clones were read by immunoSEQ multiplex PCR, and TCRdb kept only the in-frame ones, dropping some. V and J calls plus clone size are reproduced from that table; the DNA served to infer D and trimming. Of approximately 220,000 clones listed, about four fifths are singletons. Cohorts were based on clinical histories the participants reported. Two negative PCRs, clearance, or symptom resolution characterized the recovered Cohort 3 donors. The J segment lost 2 bases and the V segment lost 5 bases, leaving 9 bases of the junction unmatched. CDR1 and CDR2 (germline): MDHEN, SYDVKM. This CDR3 has 16 residues.

The sequence derives from a woman aged 40 to 49 who had recovered from COVID-19. The rearrangement joins TRBV28 to TRBJ2-1; 7 bases align to TRBD1. Sequencing was performed on PBMCs or T cells enriched from blood (not recorded which). CDR3 protein: CASSIPTGWPYNEQFF. CDR3 nucleotide sequence: TGTGCCAGCAGTATCCCGACAGGGTGGCCCTACAATGAGCAGTTCTTC.